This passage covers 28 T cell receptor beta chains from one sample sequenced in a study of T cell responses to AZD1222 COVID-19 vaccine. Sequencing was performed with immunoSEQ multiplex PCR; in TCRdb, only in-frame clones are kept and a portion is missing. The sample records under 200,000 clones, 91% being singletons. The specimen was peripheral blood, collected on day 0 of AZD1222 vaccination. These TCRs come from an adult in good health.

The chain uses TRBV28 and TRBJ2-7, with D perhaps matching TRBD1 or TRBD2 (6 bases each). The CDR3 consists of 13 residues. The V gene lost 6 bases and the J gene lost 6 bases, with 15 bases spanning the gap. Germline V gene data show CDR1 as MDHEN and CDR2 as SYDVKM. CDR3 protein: CASRGGSSGEQYF. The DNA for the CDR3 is TGTGCCAGCAGGGGGGGCTCGTCGGGCGAGCAGTACTTC. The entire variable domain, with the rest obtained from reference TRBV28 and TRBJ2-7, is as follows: DVKVTQSSRYLVKRTGEKVFLECVQDMDHENMFWYRQDPGLGLRLIYFSYDVKMKEKGDIPEGYSVSREKKERFSLILESASTNQTSMYLCASRGGSSGEQYFGPGTRLTVT.

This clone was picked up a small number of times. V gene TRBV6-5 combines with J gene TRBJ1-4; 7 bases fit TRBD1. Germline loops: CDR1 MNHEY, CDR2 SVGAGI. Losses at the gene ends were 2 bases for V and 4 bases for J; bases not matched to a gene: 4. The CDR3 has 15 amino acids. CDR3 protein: CASSYGRGGNEKLFF. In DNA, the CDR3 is TGTGCCAGCAGTTACGGCAGGGGGGGTAATGAAAAACTGTTTTTT.

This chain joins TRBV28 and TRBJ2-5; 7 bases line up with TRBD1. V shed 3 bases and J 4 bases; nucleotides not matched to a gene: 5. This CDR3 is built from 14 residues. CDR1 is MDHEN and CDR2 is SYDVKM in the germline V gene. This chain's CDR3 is CASSFSGQVETQYF. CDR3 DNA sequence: TGTGCCAGCAGTTTTTCCGGACAGGTAGAGACCCAGTACTTC.

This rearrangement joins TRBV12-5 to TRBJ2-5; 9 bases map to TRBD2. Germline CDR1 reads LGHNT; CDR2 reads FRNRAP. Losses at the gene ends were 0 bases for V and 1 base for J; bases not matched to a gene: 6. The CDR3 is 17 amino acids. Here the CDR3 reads CASGLVLSGRTQETQYF. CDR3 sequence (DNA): TGTGCTAGTGGTTTGGTATTGAGCGGGAGGACCCAAGAGACCCAGTACTTC.

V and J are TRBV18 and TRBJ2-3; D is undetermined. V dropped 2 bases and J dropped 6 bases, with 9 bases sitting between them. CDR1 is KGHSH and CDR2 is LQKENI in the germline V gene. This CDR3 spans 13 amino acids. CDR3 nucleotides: TGTGCCAGCTCACCAGGGTTGACTGATACGCAGTATTTT. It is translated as CASSPGLTDTQYF.

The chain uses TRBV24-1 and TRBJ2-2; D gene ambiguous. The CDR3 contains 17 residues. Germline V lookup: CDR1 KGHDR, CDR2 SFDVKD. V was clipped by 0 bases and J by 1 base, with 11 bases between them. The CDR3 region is CATSDLKAGRNTGELFF. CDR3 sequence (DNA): TGTGCCACCAGTGATTTGAAGGCAGGCCGGAACACCGGGGAGCTGTTTTTT.

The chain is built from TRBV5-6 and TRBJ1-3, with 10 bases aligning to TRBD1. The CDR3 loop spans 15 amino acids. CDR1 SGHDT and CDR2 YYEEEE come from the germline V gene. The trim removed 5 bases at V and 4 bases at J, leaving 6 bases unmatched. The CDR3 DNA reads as TGTGCCAGCAGGATGACAGGGGGCGCGGGAAACACCATATATTTT. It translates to CASRMTGGAGNTIYF.

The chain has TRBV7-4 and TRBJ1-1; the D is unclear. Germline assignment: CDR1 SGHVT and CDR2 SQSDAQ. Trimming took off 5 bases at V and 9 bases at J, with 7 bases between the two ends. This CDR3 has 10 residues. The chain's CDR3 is CASSVKKAFF. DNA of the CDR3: TGTGCCAGCAGCGTTAAAAAAGCTTTCTTT.

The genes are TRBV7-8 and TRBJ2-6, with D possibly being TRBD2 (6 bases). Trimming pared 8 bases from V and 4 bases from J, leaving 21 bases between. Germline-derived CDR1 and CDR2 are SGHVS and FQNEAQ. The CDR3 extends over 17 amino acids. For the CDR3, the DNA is TGTGCCAGCGGCGTCTCCCGGGGGTTCTCCGGGGCCAACGTCCTGACTTTC. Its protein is CASGVSRGFSGANVLTF.

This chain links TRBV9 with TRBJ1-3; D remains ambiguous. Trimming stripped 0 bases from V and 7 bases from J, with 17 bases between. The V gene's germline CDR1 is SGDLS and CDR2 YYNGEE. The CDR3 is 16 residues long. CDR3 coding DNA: TGTGCCAGCAGCGTAGGGTTGACGCAGCGATCGAACACCATATATTTT. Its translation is CASSVGLTQRSNTIYF.

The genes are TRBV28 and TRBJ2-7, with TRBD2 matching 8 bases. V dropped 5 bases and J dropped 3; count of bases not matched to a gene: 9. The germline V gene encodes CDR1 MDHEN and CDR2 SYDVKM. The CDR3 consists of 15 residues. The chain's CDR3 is CASSTSGSKGYEQYF. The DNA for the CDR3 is TGTGCCAGCAGTACCAGCGGGAGCAAGGGCTACGAGCAGTACTTC.

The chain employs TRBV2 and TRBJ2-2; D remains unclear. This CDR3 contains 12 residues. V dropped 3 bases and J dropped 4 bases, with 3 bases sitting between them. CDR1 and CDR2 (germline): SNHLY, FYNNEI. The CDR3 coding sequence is TGTGCCAGCAGTGACGTCACCGGGGAGCTGTTTTTT. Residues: CASSDVTGELFF.

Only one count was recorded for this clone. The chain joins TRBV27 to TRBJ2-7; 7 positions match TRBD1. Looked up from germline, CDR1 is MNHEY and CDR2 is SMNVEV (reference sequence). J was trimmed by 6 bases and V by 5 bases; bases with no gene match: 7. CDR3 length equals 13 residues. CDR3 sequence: CASSVDRPSEQYF. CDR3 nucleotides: TGTGCCAGCAGTGTGGACAGGCCCAGCGAGCAGTACTTC.

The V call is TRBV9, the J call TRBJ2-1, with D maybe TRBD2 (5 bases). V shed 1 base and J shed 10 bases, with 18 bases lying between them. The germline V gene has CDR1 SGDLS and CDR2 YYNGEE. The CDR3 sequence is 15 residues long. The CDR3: CASSVSGSGPGEQFF. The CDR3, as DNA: TGTGCCAGCAGCGTAAGCGGTTCTGGGCCCGGCGAGCAGTTCTTC.

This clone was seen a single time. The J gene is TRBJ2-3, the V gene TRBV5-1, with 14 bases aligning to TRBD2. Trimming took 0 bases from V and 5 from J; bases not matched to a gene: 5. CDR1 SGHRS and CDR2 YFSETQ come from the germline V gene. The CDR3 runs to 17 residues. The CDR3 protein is CASSLDGTSGSRDTQYF. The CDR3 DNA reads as TGCGCCAGCAGCTTGGATGGGACTAGCGGGAGTAGAGATACGCAGTATTTT.

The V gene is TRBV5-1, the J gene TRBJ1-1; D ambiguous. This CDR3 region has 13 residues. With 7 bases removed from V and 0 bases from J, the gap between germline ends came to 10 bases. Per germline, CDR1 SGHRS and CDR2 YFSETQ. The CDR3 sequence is CASSYGVNTEAFF. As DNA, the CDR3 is TGCGCCAGCTCATACGGGGTGAACACTGAAGCTTTCTTT.

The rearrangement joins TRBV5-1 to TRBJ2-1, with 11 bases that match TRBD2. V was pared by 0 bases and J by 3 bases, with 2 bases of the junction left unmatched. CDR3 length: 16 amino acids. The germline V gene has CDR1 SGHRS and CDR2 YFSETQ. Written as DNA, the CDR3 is TGCGCCAGCAGCTTGGTGGGGACTAGCGGCTACAATGAGCAGTTCTTC. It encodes CASSLVGTSGYNEQFF.

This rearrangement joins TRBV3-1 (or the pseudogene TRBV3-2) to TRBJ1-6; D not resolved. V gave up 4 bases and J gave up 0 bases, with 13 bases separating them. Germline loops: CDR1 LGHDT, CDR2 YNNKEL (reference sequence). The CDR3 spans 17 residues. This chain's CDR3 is CASSRRAVGSYNSPLHF. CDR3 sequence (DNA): TGTGCCAGCAGCCGCCGGGCGGTAGGCTCCTATAATTCACCCCTCCACTTT.

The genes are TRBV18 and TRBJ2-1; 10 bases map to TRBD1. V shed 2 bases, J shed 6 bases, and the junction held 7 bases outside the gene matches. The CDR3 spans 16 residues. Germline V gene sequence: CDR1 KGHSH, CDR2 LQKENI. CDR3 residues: CASSPLRDRGSNEQFF. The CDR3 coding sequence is TGTGCCAGCTCACCATTGAGGGACAGGGGATCCAATGAGCAGTTCTTC. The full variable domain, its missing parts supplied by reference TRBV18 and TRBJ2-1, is NAGVMQNPRHLVRRRGQEARLRCSPMKGHSHVYWYRQLPEEGLKFMVYLQKENIIDESGMPKERFSAEFPKEGPSILRIQQVVRGDSAAYFCASSPLRDRGSNEQFFGPGTRLTVL.

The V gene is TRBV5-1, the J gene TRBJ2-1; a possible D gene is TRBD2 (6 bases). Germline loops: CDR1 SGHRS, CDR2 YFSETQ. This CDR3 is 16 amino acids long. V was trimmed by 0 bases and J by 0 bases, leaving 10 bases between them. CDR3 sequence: CASSLGAGSSYNEQFF. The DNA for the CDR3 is TGCGCCAGCAGCTTGGGGGCGGGGAGCTCCTACAATGAGCAGTTCTTC.

CDR3 sequence reads: CASSDVTGDYGYTF. CDR3 DNA: TGTGCCAGCAGTGATGTGACAGGGGACTATGGCTACACCTTC. The rearrangement links TRBV2 to TRBJ1-2; 8 positions match TRBD1. The CDR3 has 14 residues. Losses at the gene ends were 3 bases for V and 3 bases for J; bases not matched to a gene: 3. Germline V lookup: CDR1 SNHLY, CDR2 FYNNEI.

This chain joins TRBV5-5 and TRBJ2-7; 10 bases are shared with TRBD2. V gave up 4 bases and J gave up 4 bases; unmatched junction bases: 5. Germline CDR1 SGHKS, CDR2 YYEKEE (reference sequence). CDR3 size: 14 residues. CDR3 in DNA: TGTGCCAGCAGCCGTTTAGCGGGAGGATACGAGCAGTACTTC. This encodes CASSRLAGGYEQYF.

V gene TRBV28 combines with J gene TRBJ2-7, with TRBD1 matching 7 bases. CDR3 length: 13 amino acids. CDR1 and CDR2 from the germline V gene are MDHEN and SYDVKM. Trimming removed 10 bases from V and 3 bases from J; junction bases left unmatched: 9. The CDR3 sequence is CATTDRAYYEQYF. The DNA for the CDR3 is TGTGCCACCACCGACAGGGCGTACTACGAGCAGTACTTC. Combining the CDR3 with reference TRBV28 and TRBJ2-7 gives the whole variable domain DVKVTQSSRYLVKRTGEKVFLECVQDMDHENMFWYRQDPGLGLRLIYFSYDVKMKEKGDIPEGYSVSREKKERFSLILESASTNQTSMYLCATTDRAYYEQYFGPGTRLTVT.

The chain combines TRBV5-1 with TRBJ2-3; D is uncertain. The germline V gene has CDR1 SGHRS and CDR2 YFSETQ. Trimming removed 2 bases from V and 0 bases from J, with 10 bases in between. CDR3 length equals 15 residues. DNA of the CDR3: TGCGCCAGCAGCTTCGTGGGCGACAGCACAGATACGCAGTATTTT. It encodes CASSFVGDSTDTQYF.

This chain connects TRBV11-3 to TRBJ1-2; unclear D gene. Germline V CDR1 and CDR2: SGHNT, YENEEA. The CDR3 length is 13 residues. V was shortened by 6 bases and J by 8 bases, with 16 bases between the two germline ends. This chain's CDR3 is CASRNRGSGGYTF. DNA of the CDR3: TGTGCCAGCAGGAACCGTGGTTCTGGAGGCTACACCTTC.

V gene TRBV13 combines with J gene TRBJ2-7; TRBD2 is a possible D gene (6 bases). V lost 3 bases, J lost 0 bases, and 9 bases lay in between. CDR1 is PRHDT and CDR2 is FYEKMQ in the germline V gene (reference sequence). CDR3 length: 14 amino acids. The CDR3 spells CASSFGTPSYEQYF. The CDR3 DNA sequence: TGTGCCAGCAGCTTTGGGACTCCCTCCTACGAGCAGTACTTC.

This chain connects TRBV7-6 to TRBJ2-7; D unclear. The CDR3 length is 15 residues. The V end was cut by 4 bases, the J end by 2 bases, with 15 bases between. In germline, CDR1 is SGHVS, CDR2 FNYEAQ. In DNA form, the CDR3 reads TGTGCCAGCAGCTCCGGCTGGGATGGGACCTACGAGCAGTACTTC. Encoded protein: CASSSGWDGTYEQYF.

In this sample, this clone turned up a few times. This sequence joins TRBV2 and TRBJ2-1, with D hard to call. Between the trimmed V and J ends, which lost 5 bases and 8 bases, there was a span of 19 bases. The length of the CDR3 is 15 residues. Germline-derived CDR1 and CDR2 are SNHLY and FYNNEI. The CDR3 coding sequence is TGTGCCAGCAGTACTGAACCCCCAGTCAGCGATGAGCAGTTCTTC. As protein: CASSTEPPVSDEQFF.